What follows are 28 T cell receptor beta chains derived from one specimen sequenced in a study of vaccination effects on CD4 cells after COVID-19. No antigen has been identified for these receptors. Profiled with immunoSEQ multiplex PCR; TCRdb holds only in-frame clones, not every one. This table has more than 20,000 clones, around 72% appearing once. Antigen-specific CD4+ T cell clonotypes were called by their expansion after viral peptide-pool culture in ViraFEST. Cells that had been cultured for roughly eleven days were the source of isolated CD4+ T cells. The person had PCR-confirmed SARS-CoV-2 infection between March and December 2020. Sample: CD4+ T cells from PBMCs cultured with a peptide pool, taken before COVID-19 vaccination. These receptors all come from a human donor who had a prior SARS-CoV-2 infection.

This chain links TRBV10-3 with TRBJ2-3, with D maybe TRBD1 (5 bases). The germline gives CDR1 ENHRY, CDR2 SYGVKD. The length of the CDR3 is 13 residues. Trimming removed 6 bases at V and 1 base at J, with 8 bases between. The CDR3 coding sequence is TGTGCCATCAGGGCCAGGGGCACAGATACGCAGTATTTT. Translating gives CAIRARGTDTQYF.

The V call is TRBV19, the J call TRBJ1-5; TRBD1 is a possible D gene (6 bases). The V and J ends lost 7 bases and 7 bases respectively, with 14 bases between them. The CDR3 is made up of 13 amino acids. Looked up from germline, CDR1 is LNHDA and CDR2 is SQIVND (reference sequence). CDR3 loop: CASNGRGGQPQHF. The CDR3, as DNA: TGTGCCAGTAATGGCAGGGGAGGCCAGCCCCAGCATTTT.

The gene calls are TRBV15 and TRBJ2-2; D gene ambiguous. Germline V CDR1 and CDR2: LNHNV, YYDKDF (reference sequence). This CDR3 is 16 amino acids long. Trimming shortened V by 1 base and J by 1 base, and 10 bases separated the two germline ends. CDR3 residues: CATSRAGLQNTGELFF. The CDR3 nucleotides read TGTGCCACCAGCAGAGCCGGCCTACAGAACACCGGGGAGCTGTTTTTT.

The chain is built from TRBV7-8 and TRBJ2-7; D possibly matches TRBD1 or TRBD2 (5 bases each). Germline V CDR1 and CDR2: SGHVS, FQNEAQ. Trimming removed 5 bases at V and 3 bases at J, with 17 bases between. This CDR3 contains 15 residues. The CDR3 sequence is CASSPRAGASYEQYF. The DNA of the CDR3 is TGTGCCAGCAGCCCGCGGGCCGGGGCAAGCTACGAGCAGTACTTC.

The V call is TRBV12-3 or TRBV12-4, the J call TRBJ2-1, with 10 bases fitting TRBD1. This CDR3 spans 12 amino acids. The V segment lost 8 bases and the J segment 9 bases; nucleotides outside the gene matches: 4. CDR3 nucleotide sequence: TGTGCCAGCGGACAGGGGGAAGGTGAGCAGTTCTTC. Translated, it gives CASGQGEGEQFF.

The J gene is TRBJ2-1, the V gene TRBV7-2; no firm D call. Germline loops: CDR1 SGHTA, CDR2 FQGNSA. CDR3 size: 15 residues. Trimming stripped 3 bases from V and 0 bases from J, with 9 bases between. CDR3: CASSFGMVSYNEQFF. The DNA of the CDR3 is TGTGCCAGCAGCTTTGGGATGGTCTCCTACAATGAGCAGTTCTTC.

V is TRBV7-9 and J is TRBJ1-4; a weak D match, TRBD1 (6 bases). The CDR3 sequence is 14 residues long. V dropped 3 bases and J dropped 2 bases, with 7 bases sitting between them. Looked up from germline, CDR1 is SEHNR and CDR2 is FQNEAQ (reference sequence). CDR3 DNA sequence: TGTGCCAGCAGCTTGAGGGGGACTAATGAAAAACTGTTTTTT. Translation gives CASSLRGTNEKLFF. Complete variable domain (other parts from reference TRBV7-9 and TRBJ1-4): DTGVSQNPRHKITKRGQNVTFRCDPISEHNRLYWYRQTLGQGPEFLTYFQNEAQLEKSRLLSDRFSAERPKGSFSTLEIQRTEQGDSAMYLCASSLRGTNEKLFFGSGTQLSVL.

This chain joins TRBV7-8 and TRBJ2-5, with 7 bases matching TRBD1. The V segment lost 4 bases and the J segment 0 bases; nucleotides outside the gene matches: 5. CDR1 is SGHVS, CDR2 FQNEAQ, per germline. The CDR3 has 15 amino acids. The CDR3 region has the DNA TGTGCCAGCAGCTCAATCAGGGGGTACCAAGAGACCCAGTACTTC. Protein product: CASSSIRGYQETQYF.

The V and J genes are TRBV18 and TRBJ2-7; TRBD1 might be the D (6 bases). The V gene lost 4 bases and the J gene lost 4 bases, with 17 bases spanning the gap. The CDR3 has 15 amino acids. Germline loops: CDR1 KGHSH, CDR2 LQKENI. CDR3 sequence: CASSRAITGFYEQYF. The CDR3 bases are TGTGCCAGCTCACGCGCGATAACAGGGTTTTACGAGCAGTACTTC.

This chain connects TRBV6-1 to TRBJ2-7, with 12 bases fitting TRBD2. Germline V gene lookup returns CDR1 MNHNS and CDR2 SASEGT. Losses at the gene ends were 3 bases for V and 6 bases for J; bases not matched to a gene: 3. The CDR3 extends over 14 amino acids. The CDR3 DNA is TGTGCCAGCAGTGACCTAGCGGGGGGGTCCGAGCAGTACTTC. Amino acids: CASSDLAGGSEQYF.

In this sample, this clone turned up a few times. The rearrangement links TRBV10-3 to TRBJ1-3, with a weak D call TRBD1 (6 bases). CDR1 is ENHRY, CDR2 SYGVKD, per germline. This CDR3 comprises 17 residues. V dropped 0 bases and J dropped 0 bases, with 12 bases sitting between them. The DNA for the CDR3 is TGTGCCATCAGTGAGTCAACAGGGAGAGGCTCTGGAAACACCATATATTTT. It is translated as CAISESTGRGSGNTIYF.

The genes are TRBV7-8 and TRBJ2-5; D may be TRBD1 (5 bases). V was pared by 5 bases and J by 4 bases, with 11 bases between. This CDR3 has 13 residues. CDR1 is SGHVS and CDR2 is FQNEAQ in the germline V gene. CDR3 sequence (DNA): TGTGCCAGCAGCCCGACAGCGATAGAGACCCAGTACTTC. Protein: CASSPTAIETQYF.

This rearrangement joins TRBV2 to TRBJ2-1; D is possibly TRBD1 (5 bases). The CDR3 loop spans 13 amino acids. Germline V gene lookup returns CDR1 SNHLY and CDR2 FYNNEI. V lost 6 bases to trimming and J lost 5 bases, with 11 bases between them. CDR3 in amino acids: CASSGDRDNEQFF. The CDR3 DNA reads TGTGCCAGCAGCGGTGACAGAGACAATGAGCAGTTCTTC.

This rearrangement joins TRBV10-3 to TRBJ1-5; 11 bases line up with TRBD1. V gave up 3 bases and J gave up 4 bases; unmatched junction bases: 5. Germline CDR1 ENHRY, CDR2 SYGVKD. The CDR3 spans 16 residues. Here the CDR3 DNA reads TGTGCCATCAGTGATGGGGACAGGGGGGGAAATCAGCCCCAGCATTTT. Translation: CAISDGDRGGNQPQHF.

The CDR3 DNA follows: TGTGCCGCCCGGGGCAGGGCGACAGATACGCAGTATTTT. This codes for CAARGRATDTQYF. The genes are TRBV3-1 (or the pseudogene TRBV3-2) and TRBJ2-3; D assignment may be TRBD1 or TRBD2 (5 bases each). In germline, CDR1 is LGHDT, CDR2 YNNKEL (reference sequence). The CDR3 consists of 13 residues. V was shortened by 11 bases and J by 3 bases, with 15 bases between the two germline ends.

The chain employs TRBV9 and TRBJ2-1, with 10 nucleotides matching TRBD2. The CDR3 totals 17 residues. Germline CDR1 and CDR2: SGDLS and YYNGEE. V trimming: 4 bases; J trimming: 10 bases; junction bases outside the gene matches: 17. The CDR3 loop reads CASSPRTSGALGGEQFF. CDR3 coding DNA: TGTGCCAGCAGCCCCCGGACTAGCGGAGCCTTGGGCGGGGAGCAGTTCTTC.

The CDR3 region has the DNA TGCGCCAGCAGCCAAGGGCGGGATTACTTGGAGACCCAGTACTTC. Protein: CASSQGRDYLETQYF. The J gene is TRBJ2-5, the V gene TRBV4-3; D may be TRBD2 (6 bases). V lost 1 base to trimming and J lost 5 bases, with 14 bases between them. The germline CDR1 and CDR2 sequences are LGHNA and YSLEER. This CDR3 region has 15 residues.

The rearrangement links TRBV19 to TRBJ1-2; 8 bases align to TRBD1. V shed 4 bases, J shed 5 bases, and the junction held 0 bases outside the gene matches. In germline, CDR1 is LNHDA, CDR2 SQIVND (reference sequence). The CDR3 has 12 amino acids. CDR3 sequence: CASSRTGYGYTF. CDR3 in DNA: TGTGCCAGTAGTAGGACAGGGTATGGCTACACCTTC.

The chain employs TRBV7-2 and TRBJ2-3; a weak D match, TRBD2 (6 bases). V lost 6 bases to trimming and J lost 8 bases, with 15 bases between them. Germline V lookup: CDR1 SGHTA, CDR2 FQGNSA. This CDR3 spans 13 amino acids. The CDR3 DNA sequence: TGTGCCAGCAGGCCCGCTAGCGCGGGTACGCAGTATTTT. Its translation: CASRPASAGTQYF. Combining the CDR3 with reference TRBV7-2 and TRBJ2-3 gives the whole variable domain GAGVSQSPSNKVTEKGKDVELRCDPISGHTALYWYRQSLGQGLEFLIYFQGNSAPDKSGLPSDRFSAERTGGSVSTLTIQRTQQEDSAVYLCASRPASAGTQYFGPGTRLTVL.

This clone has just a few counts. V usage is TRBV5-5 and J usage is TRBJ2-7; TRBD1 agrees at 10 bases. V shed 1 base, J shed 3 bases, and the junction held 7 bases outside the gene matches. This CDR3 region has 16 residues. CDR1 is SGHKS, CDR2 YYEKEE, per germline (reference sequence). CDR3 amino acids: CASSLSWTGGLYEQYF. The DNA for the CDR3 is TGTGCCAGCAGCTTGTCCTGGACAGGGGGACTCTACGAGCAGTACTTC.

The chain employs TRBV5-5 and TRBJ2-6, with unresolved D. The V gene's germline CDR1 is SGHKS and CDR2 YYEKEE (reference sequence). Trimming stripped 2 bases from V and 1 base from J, with 7 bases between. The CDR3 spans 15 residues. The CDR3 DNA is TGTGCCAGCAGCTTCTCAAGGTCTGGGGCCAACGTCCTGACTTTC. It translates to CASSFSRSGANVLTF.

For the CDR3, the DNA is TGTGCCAGCAGCCGACAGGTTGAGGACACTGAAGCTTTCTTT. It encodes CASSRQVEDTEAFF. V is TRBV9 and J is TRBJ1-1; tentative D call: TRBD1 (6 bases). The CDR3 runs 14 residues. The germline V and J ends were trimmed by 4 bases and 3 bases, with 13 bases remaining between them. CDR1 is SGDLS, CDR2 YYNGEE, per germline. The full variable domain, in which reference TRBV9 and TRBJ1-1 provide the parts outside the CDR3, is DSGVTQTPKHLITATGQRVTLRCSPRSGDLSVYWYQQSLDQGLQFLIQYYNGEERAKGNILERFSAQQFPDLHSELNLSSLELGDSALYFCASSRQVEDTEAFFGQGTRLTVV.

The CDR3, as DNA: TGCGCCAGCAGCTTGGTTCAGCGGGCTACTGAAGCTTTCTTT. Protein product: CASSLVQRATEAFF. The chain uses TRBV5-1 and TRBJ1-1; D is uncertain. The germline gives CDR1 SGHRS, CDR2 YFSETQ. The CDR3 has 14 residues. Trimming pared 0 bases from V and 5 bases from J, leaving 11 bases between.

The chain joins TRBV3-1 (or the pseudogene TRBV3-2) to TRBJ1-1; 7 positions match TRBD1. This CDR3 comprises 18 residues. V lost 2 bases to trimming and J lost 0 bases; unmatched junction nucleotides: 12. Per the germline V gene, CDR1 is LGHDT and CDR2 is YNNKEL (reference sequence). The CDR3 sequence: CASSQMAGGRGLNTEAFF. CDR3 nucleotide sequence: TGTGCCAGCAGCCAAATGGCGGGGGGAAGGGGGCTGAACACTGAAGCTTTCTTT.

The genes are TRBV7-2 and TRBJ2-5, with D unclear. The V end was cut by 3 bases, the J end by 3 bases, with 8 bases between. From germline, CDR1 is SGHTA and CDR2 FQGNSA. The CDR3 extends over 13 amino acids. Here the CDR3 DNA reads TGTGCCAGCAGCTTTTTTCGGGAAGAGACCCAGTACTTC. Translation: CASSFFREETQYF.

The chain is built from TRBV9 and TRBJ2-3, with D unresolved. Trimming shortened V by 0 bases and J by 0 bases, and 5 bases separated the two germline ends. Germline V gives CDR1 SGDLS, CDR2 YYNGEE. This CDR3 comprises 14 residues. The CDR3 DNA sequence: TGTGCCAGCAGCGTAGCTAGTAGCACAGATACGCAGTATTTT. Translated, it gives CASSVASSTDTQYF.

There are a few counts of this clone. The rearrangement uses TRBV2 and TRBJ1-6, with D unresolved. Deletions cut 4 bases from V and 13 bases from J, with 8 bases between. The CDR3 runs 11 residues. CDR1 and CDR2 (germline): SNHLY, FYNNEI. The CDR3 protein is CASSADFPLHF. The CDR3 DNA reads as TGTGCCAGCAGTGCAGACTTTCCCCTCCACTTT.

The chain is built from TRBV27 and TRBJ2-6; D uncertain. V was cut by 4 bases and J by 0 bases, with 16 bases left in between. This CDR3 is 18 amino acids long. Germline V lookup: CDR1 MNHEY, CDR2 SMNVEV (reference sequence). CDR3 DNA: TGTGCCAGCAGTTCTCAGGACCCCCTCCTCTCTGGGGCCAACGTCCTGACTTTC. Protein sequence: CASSSQDPLLSGANVLTF.